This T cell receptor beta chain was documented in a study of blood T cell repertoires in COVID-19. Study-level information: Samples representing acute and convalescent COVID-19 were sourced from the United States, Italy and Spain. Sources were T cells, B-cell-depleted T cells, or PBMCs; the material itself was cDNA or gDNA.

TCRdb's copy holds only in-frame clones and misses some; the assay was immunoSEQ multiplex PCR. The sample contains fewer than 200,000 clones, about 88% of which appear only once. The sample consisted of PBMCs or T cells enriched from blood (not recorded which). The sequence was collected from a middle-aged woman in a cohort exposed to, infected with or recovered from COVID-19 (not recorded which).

The DNA for the CDR3 is TGTGCCAGCAGCCTTTACACCGGGGAGCTGTTTTTT. Its protein is CASSLYTGELFF. The J gene is TRBJ2-2, the V gene TRBV6-5; D not certain. Between the trimmed V and J ends, which lost 6 bases and 3 bases, there was a span of 5 bases. CDR1 is MNHEY, CDR2 SVGAGI, per germline. CDR3 size: 12 residues.